One sample yielded the 10 T cell receptor beta chains listed below, sequenced in a study of blood T cell repertoires in COVID-19. Measured with immunoSEQ multiplex PCR; TCRdb has only the in-frame clones, and not every one. The table includes over 300,000 clones, roughly 90% detected once. The sequenced sample consisted of PBMCs or T cells enriched from blood (not recorded which). These receptors were obtained from a woman in her thirties with acute COVID-19.

This clone was observed once. The chain joins TRBV2 to TRBJ1-5; D is ambiguous. The CDR3 is made up of 13 amino acids. V shed 8 bases and J shed 4 bases, with 12 bases lying between them. CDR1 is SNHLY and CDR2 is FYNNEI in the germline V gene. CDR3 bases: TGTGCCAGCGCCCGCGATACTAATCAGCCCCAGCATTTT. Translating gives CASARDTNQPQHF.

The rearrangement uses TRBV6-4 and TRBJ1-4; D is possibly TRBD1 (5 bases). Trimming removed 2 bases from V and 5 bases from J, with 12 bases in between. CDR1 and CDR2 from the germline V gene are MRHNA and SNTAGT. The CDR3 runs to 15 residues. The CDR3 region is CASSDGGGLNEKLFF. CDR3 DNA sequence: TGTGCCAGCAGTGACGGGGGAGGGTTGAATGAAAAACTGTTTTTT.

This clone came up once. The rearrangement joins TRBV2 to TRBJ1-4, with 12 positions matching TRBD1. V dropped 0 bases and J dropped 7; count of bases not matched to a gene: 9. The CDR3 sequence is 18 residues long. Germline V gene data show CDR1 as SNHLY and CDR2 as FYNNEI. The CDR3 DNA reads as TGTGCCAGCAGTGAAGCGAGAGGGGGACAGGGGGCGATTGAAAAACTGTTTTTT. Encoded protein: CASSEARGGQGAIEKLFF.

The CDR3, as DNA: TGTGCCAGCAGCTTACCTCCGGGACTAGCGGGGGAGCAGTACTTC. Protein: CASSLPPGLAGEQYF. The rearrangement uses TRBV7-9 and TRBJ2-7; 13 bases are a match to TRBD2. The CDR3 runs 15 residues. Per germline, CDR1 SEHNR and CDR2 FQNEAQ (reference sequence). J gave up 7 bases and V 2 bases, and 5 bases lay outside the gene matches.

This clone has more than one count but fewer than ten. CDR3 sequence: CASSYGRGNTEAFF. In nucleotides, the CDR3 is TGCGCCAGCAGCTACGGGAGGGGGAACACTGAAGCTTTCTTT. This sequence joins TRBV5-1 and TRBJ1-1; possible D gene TRBD1, 5 bases. The CDR3 loop spans 14 amino acids. CDR1 and CDR2 (germline): SGHRS, YFSETQ. V lost 3 bases to trimming and J lost 1 base, with 10 bases between them. The complete variable domain, with remaining parts taken from reference TRBV5-1 and TRBJ1-1, reads KAGVTQTPRYLIKTRGQQVTLSCSPISGHRSVSWYQQTPGQGLQFLFEYFSETQRNKGNFPGRFSGRQFSNSRSEMNVSTLELGDSALYLCASSYGRGNTEAFFGQGTRLTVV.

V and J are TRBV5-1 and TRBJ2-3, with 7 bases lining up with TRBD2. Germline V CDR1 and CDR2: SGHRS, YFSETQ. V was pared by 4 bases and J by 2 bases, with 10 bases of the junction left unmatched. The CDR3 runs 16 residues. For the CDR3, the DNA is TGCGCCAGCAGCCTCCTCGGGGCGGGGGTCACAGATACGCAGTATTTT. Translating gives CASSLLGAGVTDTQYF.

This chain links TRBV7-9 with TRBJ1-1; D is possibly TRBD1 (5 bases). The CDR3 sequence is 17 residues long. Germline V gives CDR1 SEHNR, CDR2 FQNEAQ (reference sequence). V lost 5 bases and J lost 3, with 22 bases in between. CDR3 in DNA: TGTGCCAGCAGCACGCGCGACGGGGGTATGGTAGACACTGAAGCTTTCTTT. Translating gives CASSTRDGGMVDTEAFF. Based on the CDR3 plus reference TRBV7-9 and TRBJ1-1, the full variable domain is DTGVSQNPRHKITKRGQNVTFRCDPISEHNRLYWYRQTLGQGPEFLTYFQNEAQLEKSRLLSDRFSAERPKGSFSTLEIQRTEQGDSAMYLCASSTRDGGMVDTEAFFGQGTRLTVV.

The chain couples TRBV2 to TRBJ1-4, with D perhaps TRBD1 (6 bases). The V and J ends lost 6 bases and 5 bases respectively, with 13 bases between them. In germline, CDR1 is SNHLY, CDR2 FYNNEI. The CDR3 covers 14 residues. The DNA for the CDR3 is TGTGCCAGCAGGGGCTGGGGGCGCAATGAAAAACTGTTTTTT. It yields the protein CASRGWGRNEKLFF.

Note on this clone: In the same sample, other DNA sequences code for this CDR3. The V gene is TRBV5-1, the J gene TRBJ1-2, with TRBD1 matching 8 bases. J lost 5 bases, V lost 4 bases, and 7 bases had no gene match. The CDR3 is made up of 14 amino acids. Germline lookup yields CDR1 SGHRS and CDR2 YFSETQ. CDR3 in amino acids: CASSPGQGGYGYTF. The CDR3 DNA sequence: TGCGCCAGCAGCCCTGGACAGGGAGGGTATGGCTACACCTTC. Full variable domain (outside the CDR3, taken from reference TRBV5-1 and TRBJ1-2): KAGVTQTPRYLIKTRGQQVTLSCSPISGHRSVSWYQQTPGQGLQFLFEYFSETQRNKGNFPGRFSGRQFSNSRSEMNVSTLELGDSALYLCASSPGQGGYGYTFGSGTRLTVV.

The chain recombines TRBV10-3 with TRBJ2-7; D uncertain. The CDR3 runs to 12 residues. Trimming removed 0 bases from V and 9 bases from J, with 9 bases in between. CDR1 and CDR2 from the germline V gene are ENHRY and SYGVKD. The CDR3: CAISESSRGQYF. The DNA of the CDR3 is TGTGCCATCAGTGAGTCGTCGCGTGGGCAGTACTTC.